This TCR beta chain was identified in a study of blood T cell repertoires in COVID-19. In terms of age and location, participants ranged from about 18 to 95 years and lived in around 22 US areas. The data were produced by immunoSEQ multiplex PCR, yet TCRdb's version contains in-frame clones alone and is incomplete. Of about 140,000 clones in the sample, approximately 78% were seen once. The CDR3 has 16 residues. The germline CDR1 and CDR2 sequences are KGHSH and LQKENI. The V gene end was trimmed by 6 bases and the J gene end by 0 bases; junction bases not matched to a gene: 7. The TCR sequence derives from a woman between 50 and 59 years old who had recovered from COVID-19. The sequencing sample was made of PBMCs or T cells enriched from blood (not recorded which). V is TRBV18 and J is TRBJ1-4, with 7 bases aligning to TRBD1. DNA for the CDR3: TGTGCCAGCTCCCGCGGACAGGACCCAACTAATGAAAAACTGTTTTTT. It yields the protein CASSRGQDPTNEKLFF.